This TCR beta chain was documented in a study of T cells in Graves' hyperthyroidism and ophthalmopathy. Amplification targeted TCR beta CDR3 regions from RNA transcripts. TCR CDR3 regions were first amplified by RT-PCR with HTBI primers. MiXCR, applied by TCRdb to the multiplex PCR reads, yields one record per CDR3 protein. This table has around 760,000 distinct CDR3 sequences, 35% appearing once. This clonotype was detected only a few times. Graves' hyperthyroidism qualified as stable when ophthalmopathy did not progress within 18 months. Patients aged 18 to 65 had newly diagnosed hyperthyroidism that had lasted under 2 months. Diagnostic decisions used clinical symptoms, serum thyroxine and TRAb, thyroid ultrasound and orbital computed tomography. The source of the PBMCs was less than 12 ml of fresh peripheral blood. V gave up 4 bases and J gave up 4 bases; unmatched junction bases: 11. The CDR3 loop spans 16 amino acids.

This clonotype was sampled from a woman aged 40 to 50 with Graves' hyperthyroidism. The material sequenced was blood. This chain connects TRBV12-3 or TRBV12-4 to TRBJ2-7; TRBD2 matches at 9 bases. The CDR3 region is CASSYPLGSGRYEQYF. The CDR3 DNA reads TGTGCCAGCAGTTACCCCCTGGGGAGCGGGAGGTACGAGCAGTACTTC.